This is a list of T cell receptor beta chains from one sample in a study of early T cells in non-severe SARS-CoV-2 infection. TCRdb re-called the 5' RACE reads through MiXCR, storing one row per CDR3 protein. The data contain roughly 77,000 distinct CDR3 sequences, 12% of them singletons. Sequencing was carried out using whole blood. All receptors come from an adult who was a healthcare worker with PCR-confirmed SARS-CoV-2 infection or an uninfected control (not recorded which). CDR3s include the opening cysteine and the closing phenylalanine or tryptophan.

>TRBV11-3
CASSLPSPGYADTQYF
>TRBV7-9
CASSPSTPAPEAFF
>TRBV6-1
CASSDLSNYGYTF
>TRBV11-2
CASSLEANTQYF
>TRBV29-1
CSAVTTYNEQFF
>TRBV7-2
CASSEDRGRNQPQHF
>TRBV5-1
CASSFSGGASTDTQYF
>TRBV3-1
CASSLGTGGPYEQYF
>TRBV6-1
CASSEVGHANTEAFF
>TRBV30
CAWSVPGRRLQETQYF
>TRBV3-1
CASSPDRNQETQYF
>TRBV2
CASSIKGYSPGQISYEQYF
>TRBV4-1
CASSQDVAGLPYEQYF
>TRBV5-4
CASSLGVDPGDEQFF
>TRBV4-1
CASSPIPGRENFAQYF
>TRBV5-1
CASSLSTSGASTDTQYF
>TRBV20-1
CSARAGARGPYGYTF
>TRBV2
CASRQDGASTDTQYF
>TRBV6-4
CASSPLGWTSGAGLSYNEQFF